Sequencing of this T cell receptor beta chain was carried out in a study of response to subunit inactivated influenza vaccine. The CDR3 covers 12 residues. V was pared by 4 bases and J by 16 bases, with 9 bases of the junction left unmatched. From germline, CDR1 is SGHKS and CDR2 YYEKEE (reference sequence). In its sample, this clonotype was seen a few times. Its antigen is not known. Study conclusions and caveats: After each seasonal influenza vaccination, few new T cells are recruited, the authors suggested.

Each CDR3 protein gets one entry after TCRdb re-called the RT-PCR reads with MiXCR. The sample records about 650,000 distinct CDR3 sequences, 15% to 19% being singletons. V gene TRBV5-5 combines with J gene TRBJ2-4; 9 nucleotides align to TRBD1. Specimen: PBMCs from blood, collected about 11 days after vaccination. The origin of this receptor is a man aged 45-65 years who received an inactivated influenza vaccine. In DNA, the CDR3 is TGTGCCAGCAGCGACGGACAGGGGTCCGATTACTTC. Protein: CASSDGQGSDYF.